A selection of T cell receptor beta chains follows, all from one sample in a study of HIV-infected patients and healthy controls. Each CDR3 protein is one row after TCRdb ran MiXCR on the 5' RACE reads. Of 70,000 or so distinct CDR3 sequences in the sample, roughly a sixth were seen once. The specimen sequenced was CD4+ T cells from blood. The receptors were sampled from a human donor in good health. The CDR3 runs from the conserved cysteine through the conserved F or W. D genes are given only for firm matches. The size of a clone is reported for some rows only, either as once, few or many, or as a class for expanded clones.

cdr3_nt: TGTGCCAGCAGTTACGACTTGGGACTAGCCACCGGGGAGCTGTTTTTT
cdr3_aa: CASSYDLGLATGELFF
cdr3_length: 16
d_call: TRBD2
v_call: TRBV6-2/TRBV6-3
j_call: TRBJ2-2
clone_size: many

cdr3_nt: TGTGCCAGCAGTTTTGTGCAGGGGGCCTCCTATAATTCACCCCTCCACTTT
cdr3_aa: CASSFVQGASYNSPLHF
cdr3_length: 17
d_call: TRBD1
v_call: TRBV28
j_call: TRBJ1-6
clone_size: .

cdr3_nt: TGTGCCAGCAGCACCGGGACAACGAATCGTCGCACAGATACGCAGTATTTT
cdr3_aa: CASSTGTTNRRTDTQYF
cdr3_length: 17
d_call: .
v_call: TRBV6-1
j_call: TRBJ2-3
clone_size: .

cdr3_nt: TGTGCCAGCAGTTTGGGGCCGCCGCAAAACACTGAAGCTTTCTTT
cdr3_aa: CASSLGPPQNTEAFF
cdr3_length: 15
d_call: .
v_call: TRBV28
j_call: TRBJ1-1
clone_size: few

cdr3_nt: TGCGCCAGCAGCCCTGGTCTTCCCTCCTACGAGCAGTACTTC
cdr3_aa: CASSPGLPSYEQYF
cdr3_length: 14
d_call: .
v_call: TRBV5-1
j_call: TRBJ2-7
clone_size: .

cdr3_nt: TGCAGTGCAAAGGGTAGCGGGGGACGCTACAATGAGCAGTTCTTC
cdr3_aa: CSAKGSGGRYNEQFF
cdr3_length: 15
d_call: TRBD2
v_call: TRBV20-1
j_call: TRBJ2-1
clone_size: .

cdr3_nt: TGTGCCAGCAGTATCGGGACAGGGTACGGCTACACCTTC
cdr3_aa: CASSIGTGYGYTF
cdr3_length: 13
d_call: TRBD1
v_call: TRBV12-3/TRBV12-4
j_call: TRBJ1-2
clone_size: .

cdr3_nt: TGTGCCAGCAGTCCAGGGACAGCCACAGTCCCGACTGAAGCTTTCTTT
cdr3_aa: CASSPGTATVPTEAFF
cdr3_length: 16
d_call: TRBD1
v_call: TRBV6-5
j_call: TRBJ1-1
clone_size: .

cdr3_nt: TGTGCCAGCAGCCAAGATCTTGCGGGAGGGCCGGTCGGGGAGCTGTTTTTT
cdr3_aa: CASSQDLAGGPVGELFF
cdr3_length: 17
d_call: TRBD2
v_call: TRBV3-1
j_call: TRBJ2-2
clone_size: .

cdr3_nt: TGTGCCAGCAGCGAGCAGAGCTCCTATAATTCACCCCTCCACTTT
cdr3_aa: CASSEQSSYNSPLHF
cdr3_length: 15
d_call: .
v_call: TRBV9
j_call: TRBJ1-6
clone_size: many

cdr3_nt: TGTGCCAGCAGCTTGCTTGCAGGGGGCGGCACTGAAGCTTTCTTT
cdr3_aa: CASSLLAGGGTEAFF
cdr3_length: 15
d_call: TRBD1
v_call: TRBV5-6
j_call: TRBJ1-1
clone_size: many

cdr3_nt: TGTGCCAGCTCAGACAGGCCCTACGAGCAGTACTTC
cdr3_aa: CASSDRPYEQYF
cdr3_length: 12
d_call: .
v_call: TRBV18
j_call: TRBJ2-7
clone_size: many

cdr3_nt: TGCAGTGCTAGTGGGCGGGAGGGCCTTGCGGATACGCAGTATTTT
cdr3_aa: CSASGREGLADTQYF
cdr3_length: 15
d_call: TRBD2
v_call: TRBV20-1
j_call: TRBJ2-3
clone_size: many

cdr3_nt: TGTGCCACCAGCAGATTAAGACAGGGAAGCTCCTACGAGCAGTACTTC
cdr3_aa: CATSRLRQGSSYEQYF
cdr3_length: 16
d_call: TRBD1
v_call: TRBV15
j_call: TRBJ2-7
clone_size: many

cdr3_nt: TGTGCCAGCAGGGACCCGAGGTACACTGAAGCTTTCTTT
cdr3_aa: CASRDPRYTEAFF
cdr3_length: 13
d_call: .
v_call: TRBV2
j_call: TRBJ1-1
clone_size: many

cdr3_nt: TGTGCCAGCAGTTACGTCGGACTAGCGGGGGCGGCCGGGGAGCTGTTTTTT
cdr3_aa: CASSYVGLAGAAGELFF
cdr3_length: 17
d_call: TRBD2
v_call: TRBV6-6
j_call: TRBJ2-2
clone_size: few

cdr3_nt: TGCGCCAGCAGCTCCTTGACTAGTCTGACAGATACGCAGTATTTT
cdr3_aa: CASSSLTSLTDTQYF
cdr3_length: 15
d_call: .
v_call: TRBV5-1
j_call: TRBJ2-3
clone_size: few

cdr3_nt: TGTGCCAGCTCCCCTCCGGGACTAGCTTACAATGAGCAGTTCTTC
cdr3_aa: CASSPPGLAYNEQFF
cdr3_length: 15
d_call: TRBD2
v_call: TRBV18
j_call: TRBJ2-1
clone_size: .

cdr3_nt: TGCGCCAGCAGCTTCGGGGACAGGGACACCGGGGAGCTGTTTTTT
cdr3_aa: CASSFGDRDTGELFF
cdr3_length: 15
d_call: TRBD1
v_call: TRBV5-1
j_call: TRBJ2-2
clone_size: .

cdr3_nt: TGCGCCAGCAGCTTGGTGCAGGGAGGCGCGGGGGGCCTAAGGGAGCAGTTCTTC
cdr3_aa: CASSLVQGGAGGLREQFF
cdr3_length: 18
d_call: TRBD2
v_call: TRBV5-1
j_call: TRBJ2-1
clone_size: few

cdr3_nt: TGTGCCAGCAGTGGACCGGGACACCCAACGACCGGGGAGCTGTTTTTT
cdr3_aa: CASSGPGHPTTGELFF
cdr3_length: 16
d_call: .
v_call: TRBV25-1
j_call: TRBJ2-2
clone_size: many

cdr3_nt: TGTGCCAGCAGTGAAAGGGCGTCGAACACTGAAGCTTTCTTT
cdr3_aa: CASSERASNTEAFF
cdr3_length: 14
d_call: .
v_call: TRBV25-1
j_call: TRBJ1-1
clone_size: few

cdr3_nt: TGTGCCAGCAGTACGGGTACAGACCCCAGGGACACTGAAGCTTTCTTT
cdr3_aa: CASSTGTDPRDTEAFF
cdr3_length: 16
d_call: .
v_call: TRBV6-2/TRBV6-3
j_call: TRBJ1-1
clone_size: .

cdr3_nt: TGTGCCAGCAGGCCGGGACAACATAATTCACCCCTCCACTTT
cdr3_aa: CASRPGQHNSPLHF
cdr3_length: 14
d_call: .
v_call: TRBV12-3/TRBV12-4
j_call: TRBJ1-6
clone_size: .

cdr3_nt: TGTGCCCGCCCGGGGGGCCAGATGGAGACCCAGTACTTC
cdr3_aa: CARPGGQMETQYF
cdr3_length: 13
d_call: .
v_call: TRBV5-6
j_call: TRBJ2-5
clone_size: .

cdr3_nt: TGTGCTAGTGCCGGTTTTCAGGGGCCTAAAAACGATCAGCCCCAGCATTTT
cdr3_aa: CASAGFQGPKNDQPQHF
cdr3_length: 17
d_call: .
v_call: TRBV12-5
j_call: TRBJ1-5
clone_size: many